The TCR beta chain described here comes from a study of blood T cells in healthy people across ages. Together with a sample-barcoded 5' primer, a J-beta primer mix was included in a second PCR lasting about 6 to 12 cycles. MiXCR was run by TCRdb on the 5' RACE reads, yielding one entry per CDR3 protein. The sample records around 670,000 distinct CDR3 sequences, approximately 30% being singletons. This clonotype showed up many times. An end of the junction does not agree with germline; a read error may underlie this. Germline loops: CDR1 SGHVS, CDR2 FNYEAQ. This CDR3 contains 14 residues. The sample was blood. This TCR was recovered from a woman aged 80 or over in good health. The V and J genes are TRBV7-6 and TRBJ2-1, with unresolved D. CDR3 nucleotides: TGTGCCAGCACCCCCTTGGGCTCCAACAATGAGCAGTTCTTC. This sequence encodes CASTPLGSNNEQFF.